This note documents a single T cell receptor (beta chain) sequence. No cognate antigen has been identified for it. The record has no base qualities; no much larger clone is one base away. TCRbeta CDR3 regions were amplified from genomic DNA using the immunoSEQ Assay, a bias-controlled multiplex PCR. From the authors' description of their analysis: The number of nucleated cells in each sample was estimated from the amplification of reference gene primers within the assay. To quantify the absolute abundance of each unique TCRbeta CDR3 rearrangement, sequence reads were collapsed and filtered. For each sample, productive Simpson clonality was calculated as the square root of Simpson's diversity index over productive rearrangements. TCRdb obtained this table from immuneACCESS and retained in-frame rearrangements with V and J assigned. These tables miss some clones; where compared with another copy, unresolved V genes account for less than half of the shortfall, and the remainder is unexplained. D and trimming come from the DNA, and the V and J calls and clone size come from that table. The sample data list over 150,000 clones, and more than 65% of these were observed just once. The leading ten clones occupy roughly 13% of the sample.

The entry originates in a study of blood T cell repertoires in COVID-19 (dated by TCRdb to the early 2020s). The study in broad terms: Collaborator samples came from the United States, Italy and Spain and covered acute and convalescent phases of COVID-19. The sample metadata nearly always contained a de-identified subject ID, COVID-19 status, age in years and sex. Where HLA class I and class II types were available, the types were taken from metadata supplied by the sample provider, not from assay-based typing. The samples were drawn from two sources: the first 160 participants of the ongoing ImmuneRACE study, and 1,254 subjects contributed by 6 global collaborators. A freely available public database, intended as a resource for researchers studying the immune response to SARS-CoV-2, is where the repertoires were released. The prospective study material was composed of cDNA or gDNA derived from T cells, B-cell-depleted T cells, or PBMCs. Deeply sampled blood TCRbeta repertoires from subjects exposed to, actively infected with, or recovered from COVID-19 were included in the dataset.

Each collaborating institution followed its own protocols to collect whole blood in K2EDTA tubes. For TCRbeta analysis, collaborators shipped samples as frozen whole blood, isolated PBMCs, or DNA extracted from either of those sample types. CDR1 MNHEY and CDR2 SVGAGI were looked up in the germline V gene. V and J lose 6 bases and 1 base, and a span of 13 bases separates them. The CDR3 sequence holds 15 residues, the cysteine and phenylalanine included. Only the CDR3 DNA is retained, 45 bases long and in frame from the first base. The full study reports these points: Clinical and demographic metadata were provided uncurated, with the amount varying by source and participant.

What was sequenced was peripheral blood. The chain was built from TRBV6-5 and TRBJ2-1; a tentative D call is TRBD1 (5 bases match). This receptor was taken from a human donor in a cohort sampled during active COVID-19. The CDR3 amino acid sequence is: CASRSRGRSYNEQFF. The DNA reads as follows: TGTGCCAGCAGGTCAAGGGGAAGGTCCTACAATGAGCAGTTCTTC.